A single sample is the source of the 22 T cell receptor beta chains below, sequenced in a study of PD-L1 blockade in urothelial cancer. Measured with immunoSEQ multiplex PCR; TCRdb has only the in-frame clones, and not every one. The sample holds 30,000 or so clones, 75% to 90% seen once. Sequenced material: PBMCs, taken around atezolizumab (anti-PD-L1) treatment. These receptors were taken from a man aged 50 to 59 with urothelial cancer.

This chain joins TRBV19 and TRBJ1-5; 9 bases fit TRBD1. CDR1 is LNHDA and CDR2 is SQIVND in the germline V gene (reference sequence). V lost 7 bases to trimming and J lost 7 bases; unmatched junction nucleotides: 8. The CDR3 has 14 residues. CDR3 region: CASTAGTGNQPQHF. The CDR3 DNA is TGTGCCAGTACCGCAGGGACAGGGAACCAGCCCCAGCATTTT.

The chain uses TRBV5-1 and TRBJ2-1; weak D call: TRBD1 (7 bases). Trimming left V 3 bases short and J 6 bases short, with 13 bases between. Germline assignment: CDR1 SGHRS and CDR2 YFSETQ. The CDR3 has 14 amino acids. The CDR3 coding sequence is TGCGCCAGCAGCTGGAGGGGGCCTTCCAATGAGCAGTTCTTC. The encoded protein is CASSWRGPSNEQFF.

This clone was recorded once. The chain carries TRBV5-1 and TRBJ1-1; D might be TRBD1 (5 bases). The V end lost 0 bases, the J end lost 4 bases, and 10 bases lay between the germline ends. The CDR3 is 14 residues long. The germline V gene encodes CDR1 SGHRS and CDR2 YFSETQ. CDR3 protein: CASSLVTGGTEAFF. The CDR3 DNA sequence: TGCGCCAGCAGCTTGGTGACCGGGGGCACTGAAGCTTTCTTT.

This rearrangement joins TRBV28 to TRBJ1-2, with D possibly matching TRBD1 (6 bases). Germline-derived CDR1 and CDR2 are MDHEN and SYDVKM. The CDR3 is 12 residues long. The V end was cut by 4 bases, the J end by 10 bases, with 13 bases between. The CDR3 region is CASSSITGYYTF. The CDR3, as DNA: TGTGCCAGCAGTTCTATTACAGGGTACTACACCTTC.

The CDR3 loop is CATSSRGGSETQYF. The CDR3 nucleotides are TGTGCCACCAGCAGCCGGGGGGGTAGCGAGACCCAGTACTTC. The chain joins TRBV15 to TRBJ2-5; 8 positions agree with TRBD2. Trimming took 3 bases from V and 5 from J; bases not matched to a gene: 5. CDR1 LNHNV and CDR2 YYDKDF come from the germline V gene (reference sequence). The CDR3 runs 14 residues.

V gene TRBV5-1 combines with J gene TRBJ2-3; TRBD2 agrees at 11 bases. V was pared by 4 bases and J by 3 bases, with 4 bases of the junction left unmatched. From germline, CDR1 is SGHRS and CDR2 YFSETQ. The CDR3 has 15 residues. For the CDR3, the DNA is TGCGCCAGCAGCATCCCTAGCGGGGGGACAGATACGCAGTATTTT. It translates to CASSIPSGGTDTQYF.

The V and J genes are TRBV7-9 and TRBJ1-1; a possible D gene is TRBD1 (5 bases). Germline values: CDR1 SEHNR, CDR2 FQNEAQ (reference sequence). CDR3 size: 12 residues. V was clipped by 3 bases and J by 4 bases, with 6 bases between them. CDR3 in DNA: TGTGCCAGCAGCTTGGGACTCACTGAAGCTTTCTTT. Its protein is CASSLGLTEAFF. The whole variable domain, remainder taken from reference TRBV7-9 and TRBJ1-1, is DTGVSQNPRHKITKRGQNVTFRCDPISEHNRLYWYRQTLGQGPEFLTYFQNEAQLEKSRLLSDRFSAERPKGSFSTLEIQRTEQGDSAMYLCASSLGLTEAFFGQGTRLTVV.

The genes are TRBV13 and TRBJ2-6; TRBD1 matches 10 bases. The germline gives CDR1 PRHDT, CDR2 FYEKMQ (reference sequence). J lost 0 bases, V lost 4 bases, and 6 bases had no gene match. This CDR3 has 18 residues. The CDR3 loop reads CASSYARTGGSGANVLTF. The CDR3 nucleotides read TGTGCCAGCAGCTACGCCCGGACAGGGGGCTCTGGGGCCAACGTCCTGACTTTC.

The J gene is TRBJ2-1, the V gene TRBV19; D might be TRBD1 (7 bases). Trimming took 3 bases from V and 4 from J, leaving 22 bases between them. Looked up from germline, CDR1 is LNHDA and CDR2 is SQIVND (reference sequence). The CDR3 is made up of 18 amino acids. In DNA, the CDR3 is TGTGCCAGTAGTATGGGGGGTCAGGGGGGAATTCCTTACAATGAGCAGTTCTTC. This sequence encodes CASSMGGQGGIPYNEQFF.

The chain employs TRBV6-5 and TRBJ2-2; TRBD2 aligns across 10 bases. This CDR3 is 15 amino acids long. V lost 9 bases, J lost 5 bases, and 9 bases stayed unmatched. The V gene's germline CDR1 is MNHEY and CDR2 SVGAGI. DNA of the CDR3: TGTGCCAGTCGTATAGCGGGGGGTAAGACCGGGGAGCTGTTTTTT. Translation gives CASRIAGGKTGELFF.

The gene calls are TRBV5-1 and TRBJ2-7; 9 positions match TRBD1. V gave up 3 bases and J gave up 1 base; unmatched junction bases: 2. Germline lookup yields CDR1 SGHRS and CDR2 YFSETQ. This CDR3 has 14 amino acids. Here the CDR3 DNA reads TGCGCCAGCAGCTCCGGGACAGGGTCCTACGAGCAGTACTTC. As protein: CASSSGTGSYEQYF.

The sample holds a few counts of this clone. This chain joins TRBV7-2 and TRBJ2-7; D might be TRBD1 (5 bases). The V gene's germline CDR1 is SGHTA and CDR2 FQGNSA. Trimming cost V 0 bases and J 0 bases, with 12 bases left between them. The CDR3 totals 16 residues. For the CDR3, the DNA is TGTGCCAGCAGCTTAGCGCCAATTCAGGGCTCCTACGAGCAGTACTTC. This codes for CASSLAPIQGSYEQYF.

This clone has just one count. The chain employs TRBV4-1 and TRBJ2-1; TRBD1 is a possible D gene (7 bases). The CDR3 runs to 14 residues. Trimming removed 0 bases from V and 8 bases from J, with 11 bases in between. Per germline, CDR1 MGHRA and CDR2 YSYEKL. The CDR3 sequence is CASSQETGRYEQFF. The CDR3, as DNA: TGCGCCAGCAGCCAAGAGACAGGGAGGTATGAGCAGTTCTTC.

This sequence joins TRBV2 and TRBJ2-5; 13 bases agree with TRBD2. The CDR3 extends over 17 amino acids. After removal of 5 bases from V and 5 bases from J, the junction contained 11 bases not matched to a gene. The V gene's germline CDR1 is SNHLY and CDR2 FYNNEI. The CDR3 DNA follows: TGTGCCAGCAGTCGGACTAGCGGGAGAATGTTCAGTGAGACCCAGTACTTC. Amino acids: CASSRTSGRMFSETQYF.

The rearrangement joins TRBV7-2 to TRBJ1-4; 7 bases match TRBD1. V was pared by 5 bases and J by 12 bases, with 6 bases of the junction left unmatched. CDR3 size: 12 residues. Germline V gene data show CDR1 as SGHTA and CDR2 as FQGNSA. The CDR3 DNA sequence: TGTGCCAGCAGCCACTCGACAGGGCAACTGTTTTTT. Its protein is CASSHSTGQLFF.

This chain connects TRBV2 to TRBJ2-7; D is unclear. Germline V gene data show CDR1 as SNHLY and CDR2 as FYNNEI. This CDR3 has 12 amino acids. V lost 4 bases and J 4 bases, leaving 8 bases between the germline ends. CDR3 DNA sequence: TGTGCCAGCAGTGTGAGAGGATACGAGCAGTACGTC. The encoded protein is CASSVRGYEQYV.

This clone has only one observation. J is TRBJ2-1 and V is TRBV27; possible D gene TRBD1, 6 bases. Trimming stripped 5 bases from V and 1 base from J, with 15 bases between. Germline V lookup: CDR1 MNHEY, CDR2 SMNVEV (reference sequence). The CDR3 is 16 residues long. The CDR3 loop reads CASSNLQGFSYNEQFF. The CDR3 DNA reads TGTGCCAGCAGTAACCTACAGGGCTTTTCCTACAATGAGCAGTTCTTC.

This chain joins TRBV9 and TRBJ2-3, with 9 bases aligning to TRBD2. Trimming at V came to 0 bases and at J to 2 bases, leaving 4 bases not matched to a gene. The germline gives CDR1 SGDLS, CDR2 YYNGEE. The CDR3 consists of 16 residues. CDR3 nucleotides: TGTGCCAGCAGCGTAGTGGGCGGGAGGGCCACAGATACGCAGTATTTT. It is translated as CASSVVGGRATDTQYF.

This clone was observed a single time. The V gene is TRBV29-1, the J gene TRBJ2-5, with unresolved D. CDR3 length: 13 residues. Germline lookup yields CDR1 SQVTM and CDR2 ANQGSEA. With 5 bases removed from V and 1 base from J, the gap between germline ends came to 11 bases. The CDR3: CSVPKPPQETQYF. The CDR3 nucleotides read TGCAGCGTTCCAAAGCCTCCCCAAGAGACCCAGTACTTC.

The chain joins TRBV29-1 to TRBJ2-5; 9 positions match TRBD1. With 6 bases clipped from V and 5 bases from J, the junction kept 10 bases outside the gene matches. CDR3 length equals 14 residues. Germline values: CDR1 SQVTM, CDR2 ANQGSEA. This chain's CDR3 is CSVGQGLGGETQYF. DNA of the CDR3: TGCAGCGTCGGACAGGGGCTGGGCGGGGAGACCCAGTACTTC. Drawing the rest from reference TRBV29-1 and TRBJ2-5, the complete variable domain is SAVISQKPSRDICQRGTSLTIQCQVDSQVTMMFWYRQQPGQSLTLIATANQGSEATYESGFVIDKFPISRPNLTFSTLTVSNMSPEDSSIYLCSVGQGLGGETQYFGPGTRLLVL.

J is TRBJ1-2 and V is TRBV7-9, with 9 bases that match TRBD1. This CDR3 has 19 amino acids. Germline V lookup: CDR1 SEHNR, CDR2 FQNEAQ (reference sequence). The J segment lost 3 bases and the V segment lost 1 base, leaving 15 bases of the junction unmatched. CDR3 sequence (DNA): TGTGCCAGCAGCTTAGAGAGGACACAAAAACAGGGGGCCTACTATGGCTACACCTTC. This codes for CASSLERTQKQGAYYGYTF.

J is TRBJ1-5 and V is TRBV9; tentatively, D is TRBD1 (5 bases). The V end was cut by 2 bases, the J end by 4 bases, with 13 bases between. The CDR3 is made up of 15 amino acids. Germline V gene sequence: CDR1 SGDLS, CDR2 YYNGEE. For the CDR3, the DNA is TGTGCCAGCAGCGTTGGAGGGTCAGGGAATCAGCCCCAGCATTTT. Amino acid sequence: CASSVGGSGNQPQHF.